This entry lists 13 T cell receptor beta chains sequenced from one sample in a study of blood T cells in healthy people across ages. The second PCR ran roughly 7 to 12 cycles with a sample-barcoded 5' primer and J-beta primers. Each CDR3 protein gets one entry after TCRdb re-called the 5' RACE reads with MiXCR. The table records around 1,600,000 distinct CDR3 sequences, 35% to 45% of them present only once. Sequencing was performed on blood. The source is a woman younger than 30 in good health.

The CDR3 DNA reads TGTGCCAGCAGTGCAAACCCCGTAGCGCCGCAGTACTTC. This encodes CASSANPVAPQYF. The chain joins TRBV12-3 or TRBV12-4 to TRBJ2-7; D is possibly TRBD2 (5 bases). The CDR3 covers 13 residues. Trimming cost V 5 bases and J 9 bases, with 17 bases left between them.

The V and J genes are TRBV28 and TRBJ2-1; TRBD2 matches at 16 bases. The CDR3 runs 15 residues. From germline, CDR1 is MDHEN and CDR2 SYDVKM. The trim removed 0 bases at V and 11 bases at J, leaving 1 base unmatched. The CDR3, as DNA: TGTGCCAGCAGTTTATGGGGACTAGCGGGAGGGCAGCAGTTCTTC. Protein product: CASSLWGLAGGQQFF.

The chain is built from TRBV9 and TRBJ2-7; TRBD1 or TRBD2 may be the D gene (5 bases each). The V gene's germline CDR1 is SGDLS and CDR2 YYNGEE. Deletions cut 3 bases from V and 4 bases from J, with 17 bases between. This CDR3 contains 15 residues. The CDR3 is CASSATGLRDYEQYF. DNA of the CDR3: TGTGCCAGCAGCGCTACAGGACTGAGGGATTACGAGCAGTACTTC.

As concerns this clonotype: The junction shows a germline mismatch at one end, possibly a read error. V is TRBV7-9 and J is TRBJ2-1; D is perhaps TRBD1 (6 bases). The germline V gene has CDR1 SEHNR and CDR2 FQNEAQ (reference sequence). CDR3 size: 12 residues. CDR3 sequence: CSSSRLQGPLFF. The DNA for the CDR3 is TGTTCCAGCAGCCGGCTGCAGGGGCCCCTGTTCTTC.

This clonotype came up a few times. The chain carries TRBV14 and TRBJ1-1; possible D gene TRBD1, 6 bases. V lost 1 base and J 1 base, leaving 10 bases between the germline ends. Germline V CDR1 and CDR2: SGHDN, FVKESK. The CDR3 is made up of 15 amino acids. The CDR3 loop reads CASSQGGRGNTEAFF. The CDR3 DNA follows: TGTGCCAGCAGCCAAGGGGGGCGCGGGAACACTGAAGCTTTCTTT.

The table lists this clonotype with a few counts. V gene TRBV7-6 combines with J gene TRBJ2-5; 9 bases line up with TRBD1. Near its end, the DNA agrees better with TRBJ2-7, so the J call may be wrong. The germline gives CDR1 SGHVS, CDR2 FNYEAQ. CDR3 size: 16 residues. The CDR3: CASSRRYRDRVNEQYF. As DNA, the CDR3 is TGTGCCAGCAGCCGAAGATACAGGGACAGGGTAAACGAGCAGTACTTC.

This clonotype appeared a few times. CDR3 in DNA: TGTGCCAGCAGTTTGTATCCGGGACAGGCGTACCAAGAGACCCAGTACTTC. Protein: CASSLYPGQAYQETQYF. The gene calls are TRBV28 and TRBJ2-4; 8 bases fit TRBD1. The closer fit of TRBJ2-5 to the DNA end suggests the J call may be wrong. This CDR3 comprises 17 residues. Per the germline V gene, CDR1 is MDHEN and CDR2 is SYDVKM.

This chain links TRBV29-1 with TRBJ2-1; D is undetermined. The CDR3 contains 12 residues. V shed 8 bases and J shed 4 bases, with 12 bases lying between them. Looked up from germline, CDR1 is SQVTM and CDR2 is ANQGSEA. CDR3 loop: CSCRPRYNEQFF. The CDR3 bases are TGCAGCTGCCGGCCTCGATACAATGAGCAGTTCTTC.

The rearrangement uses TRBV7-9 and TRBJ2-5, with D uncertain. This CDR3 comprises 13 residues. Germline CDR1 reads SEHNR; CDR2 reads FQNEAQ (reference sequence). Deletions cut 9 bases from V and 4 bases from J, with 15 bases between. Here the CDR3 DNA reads TGTGCCAGGTCGGTCATGTCGGGAGAGACCCAGTACTTC. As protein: CARSVMSGETQYF.

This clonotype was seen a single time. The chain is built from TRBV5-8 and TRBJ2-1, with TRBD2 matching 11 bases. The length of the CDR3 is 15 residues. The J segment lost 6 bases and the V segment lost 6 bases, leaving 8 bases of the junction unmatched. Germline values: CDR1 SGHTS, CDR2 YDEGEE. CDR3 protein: CASTRLAGSINEQFF. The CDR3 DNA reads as TGTGCCAGCACCAGACTAGCGGGAAGTATCAATGAGCAGTTCTTC. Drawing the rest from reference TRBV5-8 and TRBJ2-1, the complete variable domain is EAGVTQSPTHLIKTRGQQATLRCSPISGHTSVYWYQQALGLGLQFLLWYDEGEERNRGNFPPRFSGRQFPNYSSELNVNALELEDSALYLCASTRLAGSINEQFFGPGTRLTVL.

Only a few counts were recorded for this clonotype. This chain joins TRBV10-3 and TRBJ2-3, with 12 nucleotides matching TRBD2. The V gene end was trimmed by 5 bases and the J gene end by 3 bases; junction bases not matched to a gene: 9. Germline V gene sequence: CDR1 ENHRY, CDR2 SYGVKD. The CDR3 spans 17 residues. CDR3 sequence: CAISRLAGVVGTDTQYF. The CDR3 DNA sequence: TGTGCCATCAGTCGACTAGCGGGAGTCGTGGGAACAGATACGCAGTATTTT.

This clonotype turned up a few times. The CDR3 is CASRTPRGRGETQYF. The CDR3 nucleotides read TGTGCCAGCAGGACTCCTAGGGGTAGGGGAGAGACCCAGTACTTC. This chain joins TRBV6-5 and TRBJ2-5; TRBD1 is a possible D gene (5 bases). The CDR3 loop spans 15 amino acids. Germline lookup yields CDR1 MNHEY and CDR2 SVGAGI. V was clipped by 6 bases and J by 4 bases, with 18 bases between them.

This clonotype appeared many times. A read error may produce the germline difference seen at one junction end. CDR3 sequence: CASSGQGSYGYTF. In nucleotides, the CDR3 is TGTGCCAGCAGTGGACAGGGGAGCTATGGCTACACCTTC. This chain joins TRBV10-2 and TRBJ1-2, with 9 bases fitting TRBD1. This CDR3 comprises 13 residues. Germline V gene lookup returns CDR1 WSHSY and CDR2 SAAADI.